This TCR beta chain is drawn from a study of blood T cell repertoires in COVID-19. TCRdb's table, derived via immunoSEQ multiplex PCR, lists solely in-frame clones and lacks some. The sample holds fewer than 350,000 clones, 85% seen once. Participant ages covered about 18 to 95 years across 24 US areas. Donors were grouped by their self-reported clinical history. V was pared by 4 bases and J by 5 bases, with 8 bases of the junction left unmatched. This CDR3 is built from 14 residues. Germline lookup yields CDR1 SQVTM and CDR2 ANQGSEA. Source material: PBMCs or T cells enriched from blood (not recorded which). This receptor was taken from a woman between 45 and 60 years old who had recovered from COVID-19. V gene TRBV29-1 combines with J gene TRBJ1-1, with 9 positions matching TRBD1. This chain's CDR3 is CSVVLGQGGTEAFF. The CDR3 coding sequence is TGCAGCGTTGTCCTGGGACAGGGTGGAACTGAAGCTTTCTTT.